Listed below are T cell receptor beta chains from one sample, sequenced in a study of Ad26.COV2.S vaccination and SARS-CoV-2 variants. Measured with immunoSEQ multiplex PCR; TCRdb has only the in-frame clones, and not every one. The sample shows hundreds of thousands of clones, roughly 90% of them seen only once. The sequenced sample was peripheral blood, obtained in a trial of Ad26.COV2.S vaccine versus placebo. All receptors come from a person between 18 and 59 years old who received the Ad26.COV2.S COVID-19 vaccine or a placebo. Each CDR3 is given with its conserved first and last residue. The order of the fields is J gene, V gene, D gene, clone size, CDR3 DNA, CDR3 protein. D genes are given only for firm matches. Clone size is shown for a subset of rows, as once, few, many or a class of expanded clone.

TRBJ1-1 TRBV29-1 - once TGCAGCGTTGGCGCGGGGGGAGGCACTGAAGCTTTCTTT CSVGAGGGTEAFF
TRBJ1-3 TRBV6-1 - - TGTGCCAGCAGTGACCCTCGGGGTGGTGGAAACACCATATATTTT CASSDPRGGGNTIYF
TRBJ2-4 TRBV3-1/TRBV3-2 - once TGTGCCAGCAGCCAAGCTCAAGGTGGAAGGGCCAAAAACATTCAGTACTTC CASSQAQGGRAKNIQYF
TRBJ1-1 TRBV2 - few TGTGCCGTCACCTCAGGGAACACTGAAGCTTTCTTT CAVTSGNTEAFF
TRBJ2-3 TRBV12-3/TRBV12-4 - once TGTGCCAGCAGTTATGGAGATACGCAGTATTTT CASSYGDTQYF
TRBJ1-5 TRBV7-2 - - TGTGCCAGCAGCACTATGTCAGGGGTCGGTAGCAATCAGCCCCAGCATTTT CASSTMSGVGSNQPQHF
TRBJ2-7 TRBV7-9 - few TGTGCCAGCAGCTTAGAGAAGTACTACGAGCAGTACTTC CASSLEKYYEQYF
TRBJ1-5 TRBV7-2 TRBD1 - TGTGCCAGCAGCTTACAGGGGGCGCTGAGTGGTCAGCCCCAGCATTTT CASSLQGALSGQPQHF
TRBJ2-3 TRBV11-2 - - TGTGCCAGCAGCTTAAACAGGGAGGCCTACGGAGATACGCAGTATTTT CASSLNREAYGDTQYF
TRBJ1-1 TRBV3-1/TRBV3-2 - - TGTGCCAGCAGCCAAGGAACGGAGAACACTGAAGCTTTCTTT CASSQGTENTEAFF
TRBJ1-4 TRBV4-3 - - TGCGCCAGCAGCTTGGACAGAGGCGAACTGTTTTTT CASSLDRGELFF
TRBJ2-7 TRBV6-5 TRBD2 - TGTGCCAGCAGACCTACTAGCGGGCCTACCTACGAGCAGTACTTC CASRPTSGPTYEQYF
TRBJ2-3 TRBV18 - - TGTGCCAGCTCACCACTGACTGCAGATACGCAGTATTTT CASSPLTADTQYF
TRBJ2-1 TRBV25-1 - - TGTGCCAGCAGTGAATTCTTCTGGGGGGAGACCAACCGCCCGGAGCAGTTCTTC CASSEFFWGETNRPEQFF
TRBJ2-2 TRBV5-5 - - TGTGCCAGCAGCTTGGTCCGGGAGGAGCTGTTTTTT CASSLVREELFF
TRBJ2-2 TRBV19 - - TGTGCCAGTAGTCCCTTACAGGGTCCCGGGGAGCTGTTTTTT CASSPLQGPGELFF
TRBJ1-1 TRBV12-3/TRBV12-4 - once TGTGCCAGCAGTTTACTGAACACTGAAGCTTTCTTT CASSLLNTEAFF
TRBJ2-1 TRBV27 - - TGTGCCAGCAGTCTCGGCGGCTTCAATGAGCAGTTCTTC CASSLGGFNEQFF
TRBJ1-2 TRBV6-6 TRBD1 many TGTGCCAGCGCGAGTCTCACGTCGACAGGGCCTGGCTACACCTTC CASASLTSTGPGYTF
TRBJ2-7 TRBV12-3/TRBV12-4 TRBD2 - TGTGCCAGCCGCCGGGGGGGTTCCTACGAGCAGTACTTC CASRRGGSYEQYF
TRBJ2-7 TRBV6-1 TRBD1 - TGTGCCAGCAGTGAACCGGGACAGGGGCTGTTTCGCTACGAGCAGTACTTC CASSEPGQGLFRYEQYF
TRBJ1-1 TRBV6-5 - - TGTGCCAGCAGTTACTCAGGGCTGATGAACACTGAAGCTTTCTTT CASSYSGLMNTEAFF
TRBJ1-1 TRBV7-8 - - TGTGCCAGCAGCTTAGACGAAATGAACACTGAAGCTTTCTTT CASSLDEMNTEAFF
TRBJ1-2 TRBV3-1/TRBV3-2 - once TGTGCCAGCAGCCAAGCCCAGGGGAACTATGGCTACACCTTC CASSQAQGNYGYTF
TRBJ2-3 TRBV18 - - TGTGCCAGCTCAGGGGGCGAAGGAGGGACAGATACGCAGTATTTT CASSGGEGGTDTQYF
TRBJ1-6 TRBV3-1/TRBV3-2 - many TGTGCCAGCAGCCAAGAAGTGACGTACAATTCACCCCTCCACTTT CASSQEVTYNSPLHF
TRBJ2-1 TRBV10-1 - - TGCGCCAGCAGTGAGTCGAGACTGGGGAAGCAGTTCTTC CASSESRLGKQFF